A selection of T cell receptor beta chains follows, all from one sample in a study of OX40 agonist ivuxolimab in advanced cancers. Profiling relied on immunoSEQ multiplex PCR, and the TCRdb table lists in-frame clones only, not all of them. The sample has tens of thousands of clones; less than 90% are singletons. This material consisted of CD4+ or CD8+ T cells sorted from blood, taken in a trial of the OX40 agonist ivuxolimab. Receptors were obtained from an adult with an advanced solid tumor such as melanoma, head and neck, liver or kidney cancer. The CDR3 runs from the conserved cysteine through the conserved F or W. The D gene is left open where the match is weak. Where a row states a size, it is once, few, many or the class of an expanded clone; other rows omit it.

cdr3_length | clone_size | d_call | j_call | v_call | cdr3_aa | cdr3_nt
16 | - | TRBD1 | TRBJ2-2 | TRBV5-1 | CASSNAGTDLTGELFF | TGCGCCAGCAGCAACGCCGGGACAGACCTCACCGGGGAGCTGTTTTTT
11 | - | - | TRBJ2-7 | TRBV27 | CASSSSYEQYF | TGTGCCAGCTCGTCTAGTTACGAGCAGTACTTC
14 | - | TRBD2 | TRBJ2-1 | TRBV6-1 | CASTATGTINEQFF | TGTGCCAGCACCGCCACCGGGACTATCAATGAGCAGTTCTTC
16 | - | - | TRBJ1-5 | TRBV13 | CASSSGGPYSNQPQHF | TGTGCCAGCAGCTCCGGGGGGCCTTATAGCAATCAGCCCCAGCATTTT
15 | once | - | TRBJ2-3 | TRBV5-4 | CASSSGQLFTDTQYF | TGTGCCAGCAGCTCCGGACAGCTGTTCACAGATACGCAGTATTTT
12 | few | - | TRBJ1-1 | TRBV10-3 | CATRVSNTEAFF | TGTGCCACTCGGGTCTCGAACACTGAAGCTTTCTTT
14 | - | - | TRBJ2-7 | TRBV7-4 | CASSLGTDSYEQYF | TGTGCCAGCAGCTTAGGGACCGACTCCTACGAGCAGTACTTC
12 | - | - | TRBJ2-1 | TRBV29-1 | CGGRTAYNEQFF | TGCGGCGGCCGCACGGCGTACAATGAGCAGTTCTTC
17 | - | - | TRBJ2-3 | TRBV13 | CASSPRMARRGTDTQYF | TGTGCCAGCAGCCCCCGCATGGCGCGGAGGGGCACAGATACGCAGTATTTT
14 | - | - | TRBJ2-1 | TRBV25-1 | CASSEHSLQDEQFF | TGTGCCAGCAGTGAACACTCCCTTCAGGATGAGCAGTTCTTC
14 | - | - | TRBJ1-2 | TRBV5-5 | CASSLGGDTYGYTF | TGTGCCAGCAGCTTGGGAGGGGACACCTATGGCTACACCTTC
15 | - | - | TRBJ2-7 | TRBV4-3 | CASSQDPGSSYEQYF | TGCGCCAGCAGCCAAGATCCGGGAAGCTCCTACGAGCAGTACTTC
19 | - | - | TRBJ2-7 | TRBV28 | CASSSPLEVGPLGPYEQYF | TGTGCCAGCAGTTCCCCCCTCGAAGTCGGGCCATTGGGCCCCTACGAGCAGTACTTC
14 | - | - | TRBJ2-2 | TRBV9 | CASSVGGGTGELFF | TGTGCCAGCAGCGTAGGGGGTGGAACCGGGGAGCTGTTTTTT
14 | few | - | TRBJ1-2 | TRBV9 | CASSVGRIGYGYTF | TGTGCCAGCAGCGTAGGTCGCATCGGGTATGGCTACACCTTC
11 | - | - | TRBJ2-1 | TRBV5-1 | CASSLGGEQFF | TGCGCCAGCAGCTTGGGGGGTGAGCAGTTCTTC
16 | once | TRBD1 | TRBJ1-1 | TRBV4-1 | CASSQDAGTGESEAFF | TGCGCCAGCAGCCAAGACGCCGGGACAGGGGAGTCTGAAGCTTTCTTT
16 | - | - | TRBJ2-2 | TRBV21-1 | CASSKGSGRNTGELFF | TGTGCCAGCAGCAAAGGATCCGGGAGGAACACCGGGGAGCTGTTTTTT
17 | - | - | TRBJ2-7 | TRBV5-6 | CASSLEGAPDWLYEQYF | TGTGCCAGCAGCTTGGAAGGGGCCCCCGATTGGCTCTACGAGCAGTACTTC
15 | - | - | TRBJ2-1 | TRBV19 | CASSIERAPYNEQFF | TGTGCCAGTAGTATAGAGCGGGCGCCCTACAATGAGCAGTTCTTC
12 | - | - | TRBJ2-1 | TRBV6-1 | CASRDIWNEQFF | TGTGCCAGCAGGGATATATGGAATGAGCAGTTCTTC
14 | few | - | TRBJ2-5 | TRBV14 | CASSQEVLSETQYF | TGTGCCAGCAGCCAAGAGGTCCTCTCCGAGACCCAGTACTTC
14 | - | - | TRBJ1-5 | TRBV19 | CASSDLGGEQPQHF | TGTGCCAGTAGTGATCTTGGGGGCGAACAGCCCCAGCATTTT
17 | - | TRBD1 | TRBJ1-5 | TRBV6-1 | CASSENPDRANNQPQHF | TGTGCCAGCAGTGAAAACCCCGACAGGGCTAACAATCAGCCCCAGCATTTT
14 | few | - | TRBJ2-5 | TRBV10-3 | CAISETGEQETQYF | TGTGCCATCAGTGAGACAGGTGAACAAGAGACCCAGTACTTC
12 | - | - | TRBJ2-1 | TRBV2 | CASSEWYNEQFF | TGTGCCAGCAGCGAGTGGTACAATGAGCAGTTCTTC
13 | medium-sized | - | TRBJ1-2 | TRBV14 | CASSQAGIYGYTF | TGTGCCAGCAGCCAAGCGGGAATCTATGGCTACACCTTC
13 | few | - | TRBJ2-1 | TRBV11-2 | CASSAGVYNEQFF | TGTGCCAGCAGCGCCGGGGTATACAATGAGCAGTTCTTC
18 | - | TRBD1 | TRBJ1-2 | TRBV4-3 | CASSQAVGTGGLGYGYTF | TGCGCCAGCAGTCAAGCAGTCGGGACAGGGGGCTTAGGCTATGGCTACACCTTC
15 | - | - | TRBJ1-2 | TRBV19 | CASSLQGRIHYGYTF | TGTGCCAGTAGTCTGCAGGGGAGGATCCACTATGGCTACACCTTC
13 | once | - | TRBJ2-7 | TRBV27 | CASGRTSSYEQYF | TGTGCCAGCGGGAGGACCAGCTCCTACGAGCAGTACTTC
13 | - | TRBD1 | TRBJ2-7 | TRBV7-7 | CASSLTGDYEQYF | TGTGCCAGCAGCCTGACAGGGGACTACGAGCAGTACTTC
13 | - | - | TRBJ1-1 | TRBV12-5 | CASGFGQEYEAFF | TGTGCTAGTGGTTTCGGGCAGGAATATGAAGCTTTCTTT
14 | - | - | TRBJ1-3 | TRBV30 | CAWSVRGSGNTIYF | TGTGCCTGGAGTGTACGAGGGTCTGGAAACACCATATATTTT
15 | - | - | TRBJ2-6 | TRBV18 | CASSPGGYGANVLTF | TGTGCCAGCTCACCTGGCGGGTATGGGGCCAACGTCCTGACTTTC
13 | few | - | TRBJ1-5 | TRBV27 | CASSQVRGQPQHF | TGTGCCAGCAGTCAGGTCAGGGGACAGCCCCAGCATTTT
13 | once | TRBD1 | TRBJ1-1 | TRBV7-8 | CASSLGTGTEAFF | TGTGCCAGCAGCTTAGGGACAGGGACTGAAGCTTTCTTT
14 | - | - | TRBJ2-7 | TRBV6-9 | CASSYLGDSYEQYF | TGTGCCAGCAGTTACCTGGGGGACTCCTACGAGCAGTACTTC
12 | - | - | TRBJ1-2 | TRBV23-1 | CASSPIKYGYTF | TGCGCCAGCAGTCCGATCAAGTATGGCTACACCTTC
14 | - | - | TRBJ2-1 | TRBV27 | CASARLRDYNEQFF | TGTGCCAGCGCCCGACTTCGAGACTACAATGAGCAGTTCTTC
17 | - | TRBD2 | TRBJ2-1 | TRBV27 | CASSGRTSGRRYNEQFF | TGTGCCAGCAGTGGCCGGACTAGCGGGAGACGGTACAATGAGCAGTTCTTC
13 | - | - | TRBJ2-2 | TRBV5-1 | CASSFTGAGELFF | TGCGCCAGCAGCTTCACGGGAGCCGGGGAGCTGTTTTTT
16 | - | - | TRBJ2-5 | TRBV9 | CASSVAGADLQETQYF | TGTGCCAGCAGCGTAGCGGGGGCAGATCTCCAAGAGACCCAGTACTTC
13 | - | - | TRBJ2-3 | TRBV12-5 | CASGFGWTDTQYF | TGTGCTAGTGGTTTCGGGTGGACAGATACGCAGTATTTT
12 | - | - | TRBJ1-1 | TRBV5-6 | CASTTQEVEAFF | TGTGCCAGCACCACCCAGGAGGTTGAAGCTTTCTTT
14 | once | - | TRBJ2-7 | TRBV7-9 | CASSSTDKPYEQYF | TGTGCCAGCAGCTCTACCGACAAGCCCTACGAGCAGTACTTC
12 | - | - | TRBJ2-1 | TRBV11-2 | CASSVTNNEQFF | TGTGCCAGCAGCGTAACCAACAATGAGCAGTTCTTC